The 29 T cell receptor beta chains given below trace back to one sample, sequenced in a study of response to subunit inactivated influenza vaccine. TCRdb used MiXCR to reprocess the RT-PCR reads, holding one entry per CDR3 protein. This table has more than 250,000 distinct CDR3 sequences, about a fifth appearing once. The sample was PBMCs from blood, taken around 22 months after vaccination. The receptors were gathered from a man between 50 and 69 years old who received an inactivated influenza vaccine.

This clonotype was seen repeatedly, ten times or more. V is TRBV4-1 and J is TRBJ1-1, with TRBD1 matching over 7 bases. CDR1 is MGHRA and CDR2 is YSYEKL in the germline V gene. V lost 2 bases and J lost 4; bases outside the gene matches: 13. This CDR3 is built from 17 residues. CDR3 bases: TGCGCCAGCAGCCAACCGGGACAGCGACGAAGAACCACTGAAGCTTTCTTT. Translating it yields CASSQPGQRRRTTEAFF.

The genes are TRBV12-3 or TRBV12-4 and TRBJ1-5, with D maybe TRBD1 (5 bases). This CDR3 spans 13 amino acids. The ends were cut back, 6 bases at V and 11 bases at J, with 17 bases in the middle. The CDR3 protein is CASRAGGDRSQHF. The DNA of the CDR3 is TGTGCCAGCAGGGCGGGGGGAGATCGGTCCCAGCATTTT.

In its sample, this clonotype was seen a few times. V usage is TRBV12-3 or TRBV12-4 and J usage is TRBJ1-1; D is perhaps TRBD1 (6 bases). The CDR3 covers 14 residues. V was shortened by 6 bases and J by 3 bases, with 14 bases between the two germline ends. The CDR3 here is CASRPGTYHTEAFF. Here the CDR3 DNA reads TGTGCCAGCAGGCCCGGGACATATCACACTGAAGCTTTCTTT.

The chain uses TRBV29-1 and TRBJ1-5; 9 bases are a match to TRBD1. The CDR3 is made up of 13 amino acids. Germline CDR1 SQVTM, CDR2 ANQGSEA. V was pared by 5 bases and J by 7 bases, with 6 bases of the junction left unmatched. The CDR3 coding sequence is TGCAGCGTTACAACAGGGGGCGAGCAGCCCCAGCATTTT. It codes for CSVTTGGEQPQHF.

This clonotype was counted ten times or more. The J gene is TRBJ1-2, the V gene TRBV15; 7 bases fit TRBD1. This CDR3 is built from 14 residues. The germline gives CDR1 LNHNV, CDR2 YYDKDF (reference sequence). Trimming cost V 0 bases and J 5 bases; bases outside gene matches: 3. This CDR3 reads CATSRDRDSYGYTF. In DNA form, the CDR3 reads TGTGCCACCAGCAGAGATCGGGACAGTTATGGCTACACCTTC.

This clonotype has a count of ten or more. This chain joins TRBV6-2 or TRBV6-3 and TRBJ2-1; possibly TRBD1 for D (5 bases). V lost 2 bases to trimming and J lost 6 bases, with 14 bases between them. Germline loops: CDR1 MNHEY, CDR2 SVGEGT. The CDR3 length is 15 residues. The CDR3 here is CASSYGRGISNEQFF. In DNA, the CDR3 is TGTGCCAGCAGTTACGGTAGGGGAATAAGCAATGAGCAGTTCTTC.

A few counts support this clonotype. V is TRBV6-2 or TRBV6-3 and J is TRBJ2-7, with a weak D call TRBD2 (6 bases). The CDR3 is 18 amino acids. V was cut by 2 bases and J by 1 base, with 21 bases left in between. From germline, CDR1 is MNHEY and CDR2 SVGEGT. CDR3 loop: CASSYPGMGGSKSYEQYF. The DNA for the CDR3 is TGTGCCAGCAGTTACCCCGGGATGGGAGGCTCGAAATCCTACGAGCAGTACTTC.

The table lists this clonotype with a few counts. The rearrangement uses TRBV15 and TRBJ2-7; D call uncertain. V shed 0 bases and J shed 8 bases, with 17 bases lying between them. There are 15 residues in the CDR3. Germline CDR1 reads LNHNV; CDR2 reads YYDKDF (reference sequence). The CDR3 here is CATSRDTVLDRKQYF. CDR3 nucleotide sequence: TGTGCCACCAGCAGAGATACCGTCCTGGACCGAAAGCAGTACTTC.

V gene TRBV7-2 combines with J gene TRBJ1-2; 9 bases match TRBD1. Germline assignment: CDR1 SGHTA and CDR2 FQGNSA. This CDR3 has 16 amino acids. The V and J ends lost 3 bases and 3 bases, in that order; junction bases with no gene match: 8. This CDR3 is CASSFSGQGAYYGYTF. In DNA form, the CDR3 reads TGTGCCAGCAGCTTCTCGGGACAGGGTGCATACTATGGCTACACCTTC.

This clonotype was counted between two and nine times. The J gene is TRBJ1-2, the V gene TRBV4-1; no clear D. This CDR3 is built from 15 residues. Deletions cut 1 base from V and 1 base from J, with 10 bases between. Germline CDR1 and CDR2: MGHRA and YSYEKL. The CDR3 here is CASSQVGQDNYGYTF. CDR3 DNA: TGCGCCAGCAGCCAAGTGGGCCAGGATAACTATGGCTACACCTTC.

This clonotype was seen many times. The V call is TRBV4-3, the J call TRBJ1-4; a possible D gene is TRBD1 (6 bases). CDR3 length: 17 amino acids. V lost 0 bases to trimming and J lost 0 bases, with 11 bases between them. CDR1 and CDR2 (germline): LGHNA, YSLEER. This CDR3 reads CASSQETGIATNEKLFF. The CDR3 DNA is TGCGCCAGCAGCCAAGAAACAGGGATCGCAACTAATGAAAAACTGTTTTTT.

Regarding this clonotype: This may stem from a read error, because a much larger clone lies one nucleotide away. Likely a read error: the CDR3 ends without its conserved phenylalanine or tryptophan. The chain links TRBV18 to TRBJ2-5, with D unclear. Germline V CDR1 and CDR2: KGHSH, LQKENI. The CDR3 length is 12 residues. Trimming removed 3 bases from V and 5 bases from J, with 7 bases in between. CDR3 DNA: TGTGCCAGCTCACCGATCCGGGAGACCCAGTACGTC. Its translation is CASSPIRETQYV.

This clonotype appeared a few times. The rearrangement joins TRBV19 to TRBJ1-2; D is unclear. The CDR3 loop spans 12 amino acids. Trimming stripped 4 bases from V and 6 bases from J, with 9 bases between. Per germline, CDR1 LNHDA and CDR2 SQIVND (reference sequence). For the CDR3, the DNA is TGTGCCAGTAGTAATTACAAGGATGGCTACACCTTC. This translates into CASSNYKDGYTF.

The chain carries TRBV7-2 and TRBJ1-4; D call uncertain. The CDR3 is 13 residues long. CDR1 is SGHTA, CDR2 FQGNSA, per germline. V lost 3 bases, J lost 12 bases, and 14 bases lay in between. CDR3 in amino acids: CASSFLNTGQLFF. The CDR3 DNA follows: TGTGCCAGCAGCTTTCTTAATACCGGGCAACTGTTTTTT. Based on the CDR3 plus reference TRBV7-2 and TRBJ1-4, the full variable domain is GAGVSQSPSNKVTEKGKDVELRCDPISGHTALYWYRQSLGQGLEFLIYFQGNSAPDKSGLPSDRFSAERTGGSVSTLTIQRTQQEDSAVYLCASSFLNTGQLFFGSGTQLSVL.

The V gene is TRBV29-1, the J gene TRBJ2-1; D is uncertain. CDR3 length: 11 residues. V was clipped by 8 bases and J by 8 bases, with 13 bases between them. Germline V lookup: CDR1 SQVTM, CDR2 ANQGSEA. The CDR3 nucleotides read TGCAGCTCTCGAGCAGTAGATGAGCAGTTCTTC. It yields the protein CSSRAVDEQFF.

This clonotype was seen a single time. The chain is built from TRBV19 and TRBJ2-4; no firm D call. The CDR3 runs to 15 residues. V was clipped by 7 bases and J by 3 bases, with 16 bases between them. Germline V gives CDR1 LNHDA, CDR2 SQIVND (reference sequence). Written as DNA, the CDR3 is TGTGCCAGTACTCCGTTCGGGCAGAACAAAAACATTCAGTACTTC. Amino acids: CASTPFGQNKNIQYF.

This clonotype was seen a handful of times. The CDR3 reads CASQGGGYNEQFF. As DNA, the CDR3 is TGTGCCAGCCAGGGCGGGGGTTACAATGAGCAGTTCTTC. V is TRBV28 and J is TRBJ2-1; 7 bases align to TRBD2. Germline V gene sequence: CDR1 MDHEN, CDR2 SYDVKM. The V gene end was trimmed by 8 bases and the J gene end by 4 bases; junction bases not matched to a gene: 5. The CDR3 sequence is 13 residues long.

This clonotype was counted between two and nine times. The V call is TRBV7-2, the J call TRBJ2-7, with 11 positions matching TRBD1. The CDR3 consists of 15 residues. Germline V gene data show CDR1 as SGHTA and CDR2 as FQGNSA. Trimming removed 1 base from V and 2 bases from J; junction bases left unmatched: 1. The CDR3 DNA sequence: TGTGCCAGCAGCTTAGGGACAGGGGGCCCCTACGAGCAGTACTTC. It encodes CASSLGTGGPYEQYF.

The table lists this clonotype with a few counts. CDR3 region: CSAVDPRGNQPQHF. The DNA for the CDR3 is TGCAGTGCCGTGGACCCCAGGGGAAATCAGCCCCAGCATTTT. V usage is TRBV20-1 and J usage is TRBJ1-5, with a weak D call TRBD1 (6 bases). This CDR3 region has 14 residues. Germline lookup yields CDR1 DFQATT and CDR2 SNEGSKA (reference sequence). Between the trimmed V and J ends, which lost 6 bases and 4 bases, there was a span of 16 bases.

The rearrangement uses TRBV4-3 and TRBJ2-5; maybe TRBD1 (6 bases). The CDR3 sequence is 17 residues long. V lost 1 base to trimming and J lost 1 base, with 16 bases between them. The germline CDR1 and CDR2 sequences are LGHNA and YSLEER. This CDR3 is CASSQAKQGPGQETQYF. The CDR3 DNA reads TGCGCCAGCAGCCAAGCGAAACAGGGTCCAGGCCAAGAGACCCAGTACTTC.

The chain couples TRBV20-1 to TRBJ2-7; D is unclear. Germline V gives CDR1 DFQATT, CDR2 SNEGSKA (reference sequence). The CDR3 extends over 14 amino acids. The V and J ends lost 5 bases and 0 bases respectively, with 14 bases between them. This chain's CDR3 is CSAPRYQDSYEQYF. CDR3 in DNA: TGCAGTGCTCCCAGGTACCAGGACTCCTACGAGCAGTACTTC.

This clonotype was observed once. The chain carries TRBV3-1 and TRBJ1-6; TRBD1 matches at 10 bases. Germline-derived CDR1 and CDR2 are LGHDT and YNNKEL (reference sequence). V lost 3 bases and J lost 6; bases outside the gene matches: 5. CDR3 length: 16 amino acids. In nucleotides, the CDR3 is TGTGCCAGCAGCCAGACGGACAGGGGGTCTAATTCACCCCTCCACTTT. It translates to CASSQTDRGSNSPLHF.

The chain joins TRBV28 to TRBJ1-2; the D is unclear. V dropped 5 bases and J dropped 3 bases, with 7 bases sitting between them. CDR3 length: 12 residues. Germline CDR1 MDHEN, CDR2 SYDVKM. The DNA of the CDR3 is TGTGCCAGCAGTGTCAATCACTATGGCTACACCTTC. Residues: CASSVNHYGYTF.

This clonotype has only a few counts. The chain carries TRBV5-5 and TRBJ1-1; D gene uncertain. The V end was cut by 0 bases, the J end by 5 bases, with 14 bases between. The CDR3 spans 15 residues. Germline assignment: CDR1 SGHKS and CDR2 YYEKEE (reference sequence). In nucleotides, the CDR3 is TGTGCCAGCAGCTTGGTGGCACCAACTACGACTGAAGCTTTCTTT. Translation: CASSLVAPTTTEAFF.

This clonotype was observed a few times. The J gene is TRBJ2-1, the V gene TRBV27, with 12 nucleotides matching TRBD2. Trimming cost V 6 bases and J 7 bases; bases outside gene matches: 10. This CDR3 has 16 residues. Germline V gives CDR1 MNHEY, CDR2 SMNVEV (reference sequence). CDR3 in amino acids: CASRDRLAGGRNEQFF. The CDR3 DNA reads as TGTGCCAGCAGAGACCGGCTAGCGGGAGGGCGGAATGAGCAGTTCTTC.

The chain links TRBV5-6 to TRBJ2-7, with D perhaps matching TRBD1 (6 bases). Germline-derived CDR1 and CDR2 are SGHDT and YYEEEE. The CDR3 extends over 14 amino acids. V gave up 2 bases and J gave up 0 bases, with 9 bases separating them. CDR3: CASSFGTYSYEQYF. In DNA, the CDR3 is TGTGCCAGCAGCTTCGGGACATACTCCTACGAGCAGTACTTC.

The CDR3 sequence: CASSKVETGGLLTKTTDTQYF. CDR3 in DNA: TGTGCCAGCAGCAAAGTCGAGACAGGGGGCCTCCTGACCAAGACCACAGATACGCAGTATTTT. V is TRBV21-1 and J is TRBJ2-3; the D call TRBD1 from the table was never checked on the DNA. TRBV21-1 is a known pseudogene. The CDR3 has 21 amino acids.

The rearrangement links TRBV6-2 or TRBV6-3 to TRBJ1-5; 10 nucleotides align to TRBD1. CDR3 size: 14 residues. Trimming cost V 6 bases and J 6 bases; bases outside gene matches: 5. The germline CDR1 and CDR2 sequences are MNHEY and SVGEGT. CDR3 bases: TGTGCCAGCAGGGGACAGGGGAGAAGTCAGCCCCAGCATTTT. The encoded protein is CASRGQGRSQPQHF.

The rearrangement uses TRBV5-6 and TRBJ2-5; no reliable D call. Germline V gene sequence: CDR1 SGHDT, CDR2 YYEEEE. The CDR3 is 14 amino acids. Trimming shortened V by 0 bases and J by 5 bases, and 11 bases separated the two germline ends. CDR3: CASSLGWVSETQYF. In nucleotides, the CDR3 is TGTGCCAGCAGCTTGGGGTGGGTTTCGGAGACCCAGTACTTC. The variable domain in full, completed from reference TRBV5-6 and TRBJ2-5, reads DAGVTQSPTHLIKTRGQQVTLRCSPKSGHDTVSWYQQALGQGPQFIFQYYEEEERQRGNFPDRFSGHQFPNYSSELNVNALLLGDSALYLCASSLGWVSETQYFGPGTRLLVL.